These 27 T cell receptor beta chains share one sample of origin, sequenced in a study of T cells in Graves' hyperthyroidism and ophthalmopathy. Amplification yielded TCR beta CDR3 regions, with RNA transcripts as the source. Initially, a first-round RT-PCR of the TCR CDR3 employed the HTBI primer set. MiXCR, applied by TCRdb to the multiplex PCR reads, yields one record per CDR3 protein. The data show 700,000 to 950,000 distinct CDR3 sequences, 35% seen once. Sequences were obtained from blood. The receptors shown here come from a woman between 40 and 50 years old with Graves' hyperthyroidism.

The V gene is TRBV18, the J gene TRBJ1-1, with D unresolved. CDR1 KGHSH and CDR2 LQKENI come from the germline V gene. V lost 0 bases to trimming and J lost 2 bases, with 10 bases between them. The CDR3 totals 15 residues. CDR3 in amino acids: CASSPPSSHNTEAFF. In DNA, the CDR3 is TGTGCCAGCTCACCACCGAGCTCCCACAACACTGAAGCTTTCTTT.

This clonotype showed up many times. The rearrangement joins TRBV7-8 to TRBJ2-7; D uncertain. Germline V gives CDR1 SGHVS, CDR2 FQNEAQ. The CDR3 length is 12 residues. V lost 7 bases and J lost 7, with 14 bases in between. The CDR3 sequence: CASTSLSWEQYF. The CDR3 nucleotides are TGTGCCAGCACCTCCCTCAGTTGGGAGCAGTACTTC.

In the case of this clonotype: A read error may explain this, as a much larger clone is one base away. CDR3 sequence: CASTPDRDDGYTF. CDR3 nucleotide sequence: TGTGCCAGCACCCCGGACAGGGACGATGGCTACACCTTC. V is TRBV7-2 and J is TRBJ1-2; TRBD1 matches at 8 bases. With V trimmed by 7 bases and J by 6 bases, 7 bases remained unmatched. CDR1 and CDR2 (germline): SGHTA, FQGNSA. The CDR3 length is 13 residues. The full variable domain, in which reference TRBV7-2 and TRBJ1-2 provide the parts outside the CDR3, is GAGVSQSPSNKVTEKGKDVELRCDPISGHTALYWYRQSLGQGLEFLIYFQGNSAPDKSGLPSDRFSAERTGGSVSTLTIQRTQQEDSAVYLCASTPDRDDGYTFGSGTRLTVV.

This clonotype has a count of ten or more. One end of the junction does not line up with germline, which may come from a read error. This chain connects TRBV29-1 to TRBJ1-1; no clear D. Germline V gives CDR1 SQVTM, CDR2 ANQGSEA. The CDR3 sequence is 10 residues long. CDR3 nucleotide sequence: TGCAGCGTTGTGAACAGTGAAGCTTTCTTT. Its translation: CSVVNSEAFF.

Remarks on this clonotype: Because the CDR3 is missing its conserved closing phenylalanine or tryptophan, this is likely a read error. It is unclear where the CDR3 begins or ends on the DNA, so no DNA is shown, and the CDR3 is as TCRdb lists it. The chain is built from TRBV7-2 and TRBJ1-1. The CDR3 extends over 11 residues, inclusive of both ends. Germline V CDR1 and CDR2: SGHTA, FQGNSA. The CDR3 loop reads CASSLIQYLAG.

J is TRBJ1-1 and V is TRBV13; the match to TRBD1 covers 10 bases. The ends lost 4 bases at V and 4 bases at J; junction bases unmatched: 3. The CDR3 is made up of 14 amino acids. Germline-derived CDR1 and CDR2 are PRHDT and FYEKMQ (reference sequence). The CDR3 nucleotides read TGTGCCAGCAGCTGGGGACAGGGGATCACTGAAGCTTTCTTT. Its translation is CASSWGQGITEAFF. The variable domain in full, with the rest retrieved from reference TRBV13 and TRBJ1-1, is AAGVIQSPRHLIKEKRETATLKCYPIPRHDTVYWYQQGPGQDPQFLISFYEKMQSDKGSIPDRFSAQQFSDYHSELNMSSLELGDSALYFCASSWGQGITEAFFGQGTRLTVV.

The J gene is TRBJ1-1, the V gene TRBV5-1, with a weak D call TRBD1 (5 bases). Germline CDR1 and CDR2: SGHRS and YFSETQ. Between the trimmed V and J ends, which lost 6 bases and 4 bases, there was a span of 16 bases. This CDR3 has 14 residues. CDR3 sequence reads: CASTPSGGGTEAFF. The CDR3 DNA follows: TGCGCCAGCACCCCGAGCGGGGGAGGCACTGAAGCTTTCTTT.

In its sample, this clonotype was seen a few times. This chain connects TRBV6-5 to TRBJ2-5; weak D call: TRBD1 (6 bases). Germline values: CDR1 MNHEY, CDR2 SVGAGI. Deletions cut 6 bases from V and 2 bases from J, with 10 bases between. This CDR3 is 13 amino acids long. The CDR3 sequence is CASRRQGQETQYF. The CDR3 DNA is TGTGCCAGCAGAAGGCAGGGGCAAGAGACCCAGTACTTC.

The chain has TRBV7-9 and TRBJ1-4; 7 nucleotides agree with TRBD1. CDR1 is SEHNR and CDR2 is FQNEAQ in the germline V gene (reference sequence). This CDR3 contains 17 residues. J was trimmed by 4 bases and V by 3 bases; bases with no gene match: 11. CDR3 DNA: TGTGCCAGCAGCTTTGGGCAGGGGGTCGGATTTAATGAAAAACTGTTTTTT. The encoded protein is CASSFGQGVGFNEKLFF.

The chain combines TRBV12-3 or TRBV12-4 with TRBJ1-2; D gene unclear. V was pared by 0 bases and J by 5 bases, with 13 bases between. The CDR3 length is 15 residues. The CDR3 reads CASSLARAALYGYTF. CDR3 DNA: TGTGCCAGCAGTTTAGCGAGGGCGGCACTGTATGGCTACACCTTC.

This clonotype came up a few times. CDR3 protein: CASSLTGTSGYYEQYF. The CDR3 DNA reads as TGTGCCAGTAGTCTCACCGGGACTAGCGGCTACTACGAGCAGTACTTC. The genes are TRBV19 and TRBJ2-7; 11 bases fit TRBD2. CDR1 and CDR2 from the germline V gene are LNHDA and SQIVND (reference sequence). The CDR3 is 16 residues long. V dropped 5 bases and J dropped 3; count of bases not matched to a gene: 9.

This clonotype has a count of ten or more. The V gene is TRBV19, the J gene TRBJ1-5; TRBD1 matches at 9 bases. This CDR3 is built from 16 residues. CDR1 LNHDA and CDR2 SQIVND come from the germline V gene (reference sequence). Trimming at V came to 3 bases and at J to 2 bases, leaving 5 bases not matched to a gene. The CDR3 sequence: CASSITGGAGNQPQHF. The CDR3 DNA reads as TGTGCCAGTAGTATTACAGGGGGCGCCGGCAATCAGCCCCAGCATTTT.

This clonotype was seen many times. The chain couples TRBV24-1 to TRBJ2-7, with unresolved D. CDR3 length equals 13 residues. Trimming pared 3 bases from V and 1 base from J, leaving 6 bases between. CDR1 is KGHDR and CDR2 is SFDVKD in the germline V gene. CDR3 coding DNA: TGTGCCACCAGTGATGACATTTCCTACGAGCAGTACTTC. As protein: CATSDDISYEQYF.

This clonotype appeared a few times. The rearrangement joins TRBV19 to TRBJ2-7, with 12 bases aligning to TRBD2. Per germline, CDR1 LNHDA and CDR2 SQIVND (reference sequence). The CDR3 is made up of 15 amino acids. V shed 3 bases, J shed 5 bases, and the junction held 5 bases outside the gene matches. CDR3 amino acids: CASSIFPSGRDEQYF. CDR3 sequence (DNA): TGTGCCAGTAGTATTTTCCCTAGCGGGAGGGACGAGCAGTACTTC.

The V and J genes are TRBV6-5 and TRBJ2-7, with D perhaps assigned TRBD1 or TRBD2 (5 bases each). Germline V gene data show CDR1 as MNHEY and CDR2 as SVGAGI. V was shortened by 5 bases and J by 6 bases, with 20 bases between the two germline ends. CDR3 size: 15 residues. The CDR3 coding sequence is TGTGCCAGCAGTGGACAAAGGGACCCCCTAGGCGAGCAGTACTTC. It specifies CASSGQRDPLGEQYF.

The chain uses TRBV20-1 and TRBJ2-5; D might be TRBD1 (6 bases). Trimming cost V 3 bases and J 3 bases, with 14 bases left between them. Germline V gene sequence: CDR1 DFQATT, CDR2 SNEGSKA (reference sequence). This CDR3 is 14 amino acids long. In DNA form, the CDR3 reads TGCAGTGCTAGGGATGTTCAGGGGAAAGAGACCCAGTACTTC. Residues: CSARDVQGKETQYF.

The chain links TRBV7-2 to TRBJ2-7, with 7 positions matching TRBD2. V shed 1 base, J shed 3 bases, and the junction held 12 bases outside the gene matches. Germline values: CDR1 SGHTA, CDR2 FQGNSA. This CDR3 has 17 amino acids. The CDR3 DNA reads TGTGCCAGCAGCTTAGTTTCATGGGGGAGGGCCCGCTACGAGCAGTACTTC. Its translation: CASSLVSWGRARYEQYF.

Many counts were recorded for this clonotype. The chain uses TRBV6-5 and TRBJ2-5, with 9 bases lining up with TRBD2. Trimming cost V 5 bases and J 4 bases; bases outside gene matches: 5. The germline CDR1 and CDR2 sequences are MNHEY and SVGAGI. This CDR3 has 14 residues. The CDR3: CASSRQLAGETQYF. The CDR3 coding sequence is TGTGCCAGCAGTCGCCAACTAGCGGGAGAGACCCAGTACTTC.

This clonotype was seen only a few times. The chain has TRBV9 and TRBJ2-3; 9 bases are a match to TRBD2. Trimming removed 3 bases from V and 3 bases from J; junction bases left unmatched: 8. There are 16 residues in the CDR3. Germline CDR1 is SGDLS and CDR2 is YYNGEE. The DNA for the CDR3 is TGTGCCAGCAGCGCGTGGGGGCTAGCGGGAACAGATACGCAGTATTTT. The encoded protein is CASSAWGLAGTDTQYF.

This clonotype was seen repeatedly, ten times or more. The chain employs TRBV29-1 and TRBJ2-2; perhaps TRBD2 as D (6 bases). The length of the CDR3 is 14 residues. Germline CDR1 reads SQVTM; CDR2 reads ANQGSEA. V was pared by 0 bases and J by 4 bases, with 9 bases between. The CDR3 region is CSVEDGSSTGELFF. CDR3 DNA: TGCAGCGTTGAAGACGGGAGTTCCACCGGGGAGCTGTTTTTT.

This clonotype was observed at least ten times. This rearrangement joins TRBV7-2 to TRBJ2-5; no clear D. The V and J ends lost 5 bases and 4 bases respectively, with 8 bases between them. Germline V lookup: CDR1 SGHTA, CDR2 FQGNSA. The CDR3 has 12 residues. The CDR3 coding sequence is TGTGCCAGCAGCGATCCTGCAGAGACCCAGTACTTC. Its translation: CASSDPAETQYF.

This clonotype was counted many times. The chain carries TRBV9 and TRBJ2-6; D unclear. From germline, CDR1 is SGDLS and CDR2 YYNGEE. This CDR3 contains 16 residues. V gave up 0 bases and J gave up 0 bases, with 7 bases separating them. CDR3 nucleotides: TGTGCCAGCAGCGTAGAGGGAATCTCTGGGGCCAACGTCCTGACTTTC. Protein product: CASSVEGISGANVLTF.

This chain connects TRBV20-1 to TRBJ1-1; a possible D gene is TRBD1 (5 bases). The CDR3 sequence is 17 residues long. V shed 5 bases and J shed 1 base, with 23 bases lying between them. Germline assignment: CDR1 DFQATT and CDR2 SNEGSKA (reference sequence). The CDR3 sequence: CSALGLAGVVTNTEAFF. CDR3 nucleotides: TGCAGTGCTCTCGGGCTAGCGGGGGTAGTGACGAACACTGAAGCTTTCTTT.

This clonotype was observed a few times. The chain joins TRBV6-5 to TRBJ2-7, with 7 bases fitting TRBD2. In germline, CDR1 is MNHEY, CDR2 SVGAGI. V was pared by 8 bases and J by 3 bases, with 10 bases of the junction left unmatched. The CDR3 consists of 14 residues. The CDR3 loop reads CASFRSGGHYEQYF. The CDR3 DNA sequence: TGTGCCAGCTTCCGATCGGGAGGCCACTACGAGCAGTACTTC.

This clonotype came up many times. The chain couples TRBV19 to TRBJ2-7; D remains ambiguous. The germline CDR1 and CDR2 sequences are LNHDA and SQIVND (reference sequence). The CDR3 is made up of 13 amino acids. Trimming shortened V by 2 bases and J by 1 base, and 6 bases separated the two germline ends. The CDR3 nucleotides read TGTGCCAGTAGTATACAGGTTTCCTACGAGCAGTACTTC. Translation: CASSIQVSYEQYF.

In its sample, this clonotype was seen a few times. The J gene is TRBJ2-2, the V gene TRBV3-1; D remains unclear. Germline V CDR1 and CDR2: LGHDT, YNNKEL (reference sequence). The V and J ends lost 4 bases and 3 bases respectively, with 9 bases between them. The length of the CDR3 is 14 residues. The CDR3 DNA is TGTGCCAGCAGCCTGGACCCCTACACCGGGGAGCTGTTTTTT. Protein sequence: CASSLDPYTGELFF.

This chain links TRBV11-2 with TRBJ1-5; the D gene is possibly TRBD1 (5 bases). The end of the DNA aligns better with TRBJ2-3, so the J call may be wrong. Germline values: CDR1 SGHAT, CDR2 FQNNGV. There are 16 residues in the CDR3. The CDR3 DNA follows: TGTGCCAGCAGCTTAGCTCGGTTCAGGGTAACAGATACGCAGTATTTT. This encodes CASSLARFRVTDTQYF.